This T cell receptor (beta chain) comes out of a study of shared clonotypes between healthy human individuals. TCRdb's table, derived via immunoSEQ multiplex PCR, lists solely in-frame clones and lacks some. The repertoire consists of about 460,000 clones, with 77% occurring once and the leading ten covering around 12%. The V gene lost 6 bases and the J gene lost 9 bases, with 19 bases spanning the gap. Germline CDR1 and CDR2: WNHNN and SYGVQD (reference sequence). The CDR3 consists of 14 residues. The study drew its donors from healthy HIV-negative adults without recent acute infections or vaccinations.

This chain connects TRBV10-1 to TRBJ2-3, with D perhaps matching TRBD1 or TRBD2 (5 bases each). The sample taken for sequencing was PBMCs. The sequence derives from a woman aged 40 to 49 in good health. Some clones in this sample may be carry-over from other donors' samples. The CDR3 DNA follows: TGCGCCAGCAGCTTAGAGAGGGGCTCTGCGACGCAGTATTTT. This sequence encodes CASSLERGSATQYF.